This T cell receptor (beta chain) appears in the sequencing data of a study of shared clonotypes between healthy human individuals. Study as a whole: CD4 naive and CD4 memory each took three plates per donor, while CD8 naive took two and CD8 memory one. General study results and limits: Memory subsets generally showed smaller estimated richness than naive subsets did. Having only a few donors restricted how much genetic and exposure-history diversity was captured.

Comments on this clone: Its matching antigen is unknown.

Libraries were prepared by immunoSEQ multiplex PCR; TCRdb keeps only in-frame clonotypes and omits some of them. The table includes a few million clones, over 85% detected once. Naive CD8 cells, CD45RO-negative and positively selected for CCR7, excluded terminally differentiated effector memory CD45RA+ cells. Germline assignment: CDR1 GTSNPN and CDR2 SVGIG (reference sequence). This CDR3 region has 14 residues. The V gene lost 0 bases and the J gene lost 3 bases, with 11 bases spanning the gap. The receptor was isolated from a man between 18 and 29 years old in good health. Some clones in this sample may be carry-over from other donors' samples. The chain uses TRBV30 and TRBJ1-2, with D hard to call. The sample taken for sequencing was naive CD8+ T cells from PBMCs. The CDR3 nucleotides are TGTGCCTGGAGTGTTCCCACCCAATACTATGGCTACACCTTC. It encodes CAWSVPTQYYGYTF.